The next 17 T cell receptor beta chains were all read from a single sample in a study of cytomegalovirus exposure and HLA in healthy donors (dated by TCRdb to about 2017). The library was obtained by the immunoSEQ multiplex PCR assay. The multiplex PCR relied on a mix of 60 forward primers for TCR Vbeta segments and 13 reverse primers for TCR Jbeta segments. This is the immuneACCESS table as TCRdb keeps it, with only in-frame sequences that have V and J called. A part of the clones is gone; compared with another copy, unresolved V genes explain less than half, and the rest is unexplained. This sample has about 200,000 clones in its table, and 75% to 85% of those were observed once. The ten largest clones take up 1.1% to 1.5% of the sample. Input material: PBMCs. Receptor source: a girl between 10 and 17 years old in good health and CMV-seronegative.

The gene calls are TRBV4-1 and TRBJ1-2, with D tentatively TRBD1 (6 bases). This CDR3 spans 17 amino acids. CDR1 and CDR2 (germline): MGHRA, YSYEKL. Deletions cut 0 bases from V and 4 bases from J, with 18 bases between. The CDR3 DNA reads TGCGCCAGCAGCCAAGAAAGGAGCAGGGGCGGTATCTATGGCTACACCTTC. Protein product: CASSQERSRGGIYGYTF.

This clone was seen more than once but under ten times. The rearrangement joins TRBV4-2 to TRBJ1-1; possibly TRBD1 for D (6 bases). The CDR3 contains 14 residues. Trimming left V 5 bases short and J 7 bases short, with 17 bases between. CDR1 is LGHNA, CDR2 YNFKEQ, per germline. The DNA for the CDR3 is TGTGCCAGCAGCGCAATTCACAGGGACAATGAAGCTTTCTTT. Encoded protein: CASSAIHRDNEAFF.

V and J are TRBV6-6 and TRBJ1-6; D unclear. The CDR3 totals 16 residues. Germline values: CDR1 MNHNY, CDR2 SVGAGI (reference sequence). Trimming left V 0 bases short and J 8 bases short, with 14 bases between. The CDR3 is CASSYSTGGNYSPLHF. The CDR3, as DNA: TGTGCCAGCAGTTACTCTACTGGAGGGAATTATTCACCCCTCCACTTT.

The V gene is TRBV15, the J gene TRBJ2-7; TRBD1 agrees at 8 bases. CDR1 LNHNV and CDR2 YYDKDF come from the germline V gene (reference sequence). The CDR3 is made up of 15 amino acids. The V gene end was trimmed by 0 bases and the J gene end by 2 bases; junction bases not matched to a gene: 3. The CDR3 spells CATSRDRTGPYEQYF. DNA of the CDR3: TGTGCCACCAGCAGAGATAGGACAGGGCCCTACGAGCAGTACTTC.

The chain uses TRBV6-1 and TRBJ1-2; D gene uncertain. V was cut by 6 bases and J by 6 bases, with 17 bases left in between. This CDR3 contains 14 residues. Germline V gene lookup returns CDR1 MNHNS and CDR2 SASEGT. CDR3 bases: TGTGCCAGCAGATCACGATCCGGGTCCGATGGCTACACCTTC. Protein: CASRSRSGSDGYTF.

V usage is TRBV5-1 and J usage is TRBJ2-1, with 11 bases matching TRBD2. This CDR3 is built from 16 residues. Trimming at V came to 1 base and at J to 5 bases, leaving 5 bases not matched to a gene. CDR1 is SGHRS, CDR2 YFSETQ, per germline. CDR3 sequence (DNA): TGCGCCAGCAGCTTGTTGGCTAGCGGGAGGAACAATGAGCAGTTCTTC. Its protein product is CASSLLASGRNNEQFF.

V is TRBV6-5 and J is TRBJ2-3, with 8 bases that match TRBD2. The CDR3 runs 16 residues. From germline, CDR1 is MNHEY and CDR2 SVGAGI. With 2 bases clipped from V and 1 base from J, the junction kept 5 bases outside the gene matches. In DNA form, the CDR3 reads TGTGCCAGCAGTTACAGGCGGGAGGTGGGCACAGATACGCAGTATTTT. Its translation: CASSYRREVGTDTQYF.

The V and J genes are TRBV2 and TRBJ1-5; 7 nucleotides agree with TRBD1. V trimming: 5 bases; J trimming: 6 bases; junction bases outside the gene matches: 10. This CDR3 spans 15 amino acids. Germline V CDR1 and CDR2: SNHLY, FYNNEI. The CDR3 nucleotides read TGTGCCAGCAGTTCTCAAAACAGGGGCGCTCAGCCCCAGCATTTT. This gives the protein CASSSQNRGAQPQHF.

The chain carries TRBV29-1 and TRBJ1-2; TRBD1 agrees at 7 bases. The junction had 8 bases not matched to a gene; V was cut back by 3 bases and J by 7 bases. CDR3 length equals 13 residues. The germline gives CDR1 SQVTM, CDR2 ANQGSEA. The CDR3 here is CSVDLGQIIGYTF. The CDR3 DNA reads as TGCAGCGTTGATTTGGGACAGATAATTGGCTACACCTTC. Drawing the rest from reference TRBV29-1 and TRBJ1-2, the complete variable domain is SAVISQKPSRDICQRGTSLTIQCQVDSQVTMMFWYRQQPGQSLTLIATANQGSEATYESGFVIDKFPISRPNLTFSTLTVSNMSPEDSSIYLCSVDLGQIIGYTFGSGTRLTVV.

The chain carries TRBV7-9 and TRBJ2-5; TRBD2 matches at 14 bases. The CDR3 is 18 amino acids. V was clipped by 1 base and J by 1 base; unmatched bases: 5. The germline V gene encodes CDR1 SEHNR and CDR2 FQNEAQ (reference sequence). The CDR3 region is CASSLGGTSGGLQETQYF. Here the CDR3 DNA reads TGTGCCAGCAGCTTAGGAGGGACTAGCGGGGGACTCCAAGAGACCCAGTACTTC.

The chain has TRBV19 and TRBJ1-2, with 7 nucleotides matching TRBD1. This CDR3 has 16 residues. Germline lookup yields CDR1 LNHDA and CDR2 SQIVND (reference sequence). Losses at the gene ends were 6 bases for V and 3 bases for J; bases not matched to a gene: 13. The CDR3 coding sequence is TGTGCCAGTAGGAAAGAAGACAGGGATATGGACTATGGCTACACCTTC. The encoded protein is CASRKEDRDMDYGYTF.

Here the CDR3 reads CASSLGSNGELFF. In DNA, the CDR3 is TGCGCCAGCAGTCTAGGATCCAACGGGGAGCTGTTTTTT. This chain connects TRBV5-1 to TRBJ2-2; D is unresolved. The CDR3 runs 13 residues. Germline V gene sequence: CDR1 SGHRS, CDR2 YFSETQ. V was cut by 5 bases and J by 7 bases, with 12 bases left in between.

In this sample, this clone turned up a few times. The chain recombines TRBV18 with TRBJ2-3; maybe TRBD1 (6 bases). The CDR3 runs 15 residues. Between the trimmed V and J ends, which lost 0 bases and 1 base, there was a span of 8 bases. CDR1 is KGHSH and CDR2 is LQKENI in the germline V gene. The CDR3 sequence is CASSPPDRRTDTQYF. CDR3 sequence (DNA): TGTGCCAGCTCACCACCGGACAGACGCACAGATACGCAGTATTTT.

This sequence joins TRBV29-1 and TRBJ1-2; D is unresolved. Germline V gene sequence: CDR1 SQVTM, CDR2 ANQGSEA. This CDR3 is built from 9 residues. V was shortened by 5 bases and J by 10 bases, with 8 bases between the two germline ends. The CDR3, as DNA: TGCAGCGTTCTCCCTTTCTACACCTTC. It yields the protein CSVLPFYTF. Full variable domain (outside the CDR3, taken from reference TRBV29-1 and TRBJ1-2): SAVISQKPSRDICQRGTSLTIQCQVDSQVTMMFWYRQQPGQSLTLIATANQGSEATYESGFVIDKFPISRPNLTFSTLTVSNMSPEDSSIYLCSVLPFYTFGSGTRLTVV.

The chain employs TRBV5-8 and TRBJ1-5; D is perhaps TRBD1 (5 bases). V was trimmed by 0 bases and J by 2 bases, leaving 12 bases between them. Germline V CDR1 and CDR2: SGHTS, YDEGEE. The CDR3 runs to 16 residues. CDR3 bases: TGTGCCAGCAGCTTGGACAGGTACCGCGGCAATCAGCCCCAGCATTTT. Its translation: CASSLDRYRGNQPQHF.

The chain is built from TRBV5-6 and TRBJ1-2; D is unresolved. CDR1 and CDR2 from the germline V gene are SGHDT and YYEEEE. The CDR3 loop spans 15 amino acids. Trimming took 2 bases from V and 4 from J, leaving 15 bases between them. The CDR3 loop is CASSFIDREGYGYTF. The CDR3 DNA sequence: TGTGCCAGCAGCTTTATCGATAGGGAGGGCTATGGCTACACCTTC.

V is TRBV5-4 and J is TRBJ2-3; weak D call: TRBD2 (7 bases). Germline CDR1 SGHNT, CDR2 YYREEE (reference sequence). Trimming took 3 bases from V and 0 from J, leaving 11 bases between them. The CDR3 length is 15 residues. The CDR3 nucleotides read TGTGCCAGCAGCTCCGGGGGGCCTAGCACAGATACGCAGTATTTT. Translation: CASSSGGPSTDTQYF.